The 24 T cell receptor beta chains below come from one sample, sequenced in a study of T-cell memory formation after mild COVID-19. TCRdb itself ran the 5' RACE reads through MiXCR, one entry per CDR3 protein. The data hold about 360,000 distinct CDR3 sequences, with over 13% observed a single time. Material for sequencing was PBMCs or a T cell subset sorted from them (not recorded which). The receptors shown here come from a young man who had mild COVID-19 (a few samples of this study predate the infection). Cell type and time point are not known.

V is TRBV5-6 and J is TRBJ1-2; 7 bases are a match to TRBD1. The CDR3 consists of 16 residues. Germline assignment: CDR1 SGHDT and CDR2 YYEEEE. The trim removed 4 bases at V and 4 bases at J, leaving 13 bases unmatched. The CDR3 reads CASSAITGENAYGYTF. Here the CDR3 DNA reads TGTGCCAGCAGCGCGATAACAGGGGAAAATGCCTATGGCTACACCTTC.

The table lists this clonotype with many counts. The CDR3 sequence: CASSPDGSNEQFF. CDR3 in DNA: TGCGCCAGCAGCCCTGACGGATCCAATGAGCAGTTCTTC. This rearrangement joins TRBV5-1 to TRBJ2-1; D remains unclear. Germline loops: CDR1 SGHRS, CDR2 YFSETQ. V was trimmed by 4 bases and J by 6 bases, leaving 11 bases between them. There are 13 residues in the CDR3.

This chain joins TRBV5-1 and TRBJ1-1; D is perhaps TRBD1 (5 bases). This CDR3 comprises 12 residues. Per the germline V gene, CDR1 is SGHRS and CDR2 is YFSETQ. Trimming removed 3 bases at V and 7 bases at J, with 10 bases between. CDR3 nucleotide sequence: TGCGCCAGCAGCTCTAACAGGTTTGAAGCTTTCTTT. It codes for CASSSNRFEAFF.

The rearrangement links TRBV20-1 to TRBJ2-7; no firm D call. The length of the CDR3 is 15 residues. Germline V gene lookup returns CDR1 DFQATT and CDR2 SNEGSKA (reference sequence). Trimming removed 0 bases at V and 0 bases at J, with 12 bases between. CDR3 residues: CSARDTGYFSYEQYV. CDR3 nucleotide sequence: TGCAGTGCTAGAGATACGGGCTACTTCTCCTACGAGCAGTACGTC.

At least ten counts were recorded for this clonotype. Germline is not matched at one junction end, which may reflect a read error. This chain links TRBV5-1 with TRBJ2-2; D unclear. CDR1 and CDR2 (germline): SGHRS, YFSETQ. This CDR3 contains 12 residues. The CDR3 protein is CASSLTPGELFF. The CDR3 bases are TGTGCCAGCAGCTTAACCCCCGGGGAGCTGTTTTTT.

This clonotype appeared a few times. The rearrangement uses TRBV20-1 and TRBJ2-1; no clear D gene. The CDR3 is 13 amino acids. Germline-derived CDR1 and CDR2 are DFQATT and SNEGSKA (reference sequence). The germline V and J ends were trimmed by 3 bases and 4 bases, with 10 bases remaining between them. The CDR3 spells CSARQIQYNEQFF. As DNA, the CDR3 is TGCAGTGCTAGGCAGATTCAGTACAATGAGCAGTTCTTC.

V is TRBV7-3 and J is TRBJ2-4, with 12 bases aligning to TRBD1. CDR3 length equals 15 residues. CDR1 is SGHTA and CDR2 is FQGTGA in the germline V gene. V lost 1 base and J lost 5; bases outside the gene matches: 0. The CDR3 bases are TGTGCCAGCAGCTTAAGGGACAGGGGGCAAAACATTCAGTACTTC. This sequence encodes CASSLRDRGQNIQYF.

This clonotype was detected only a few times. This chain links TRBV7-9 with TRBJ2-1, with 9 bases lining up with TRBD2. Germline loops: CDR1 SEHNR, CDR2 FQNEAQ (reference sequence). There are 19 residues in the CDR3. The V and J ends lost 5 bases and 4 bases, in that order; junction bases with no gene match: 18. The CDR3 bases are TGTGCCAGCAGCGCGGGGGTAGCGGGGGCCCAACCCCGTTACAATGAGCAGTTCTTC. Translating gives CASSAGVAGAQPRYNEQFF.

This clonotype was found a few times. V is TRBV9 and J is TRBJ2-3, with 9 bases lining up with TRBD2. The CDR3 has 16 amino acids. The junction had 4 bases not matched to a gene; V was cut back by 2 bases and J by 0 bases. Germline assignment: CDR1 SGDLS and CDR2 YYNGEE. In nucleotides, the CDR3 is TGTGCCAGCAGCGTTCCTAGCGGGGTGAGCACAGATACGCAGTATTTT. Translation: CASSVPSGVSTDTQYF.

The chain carries TRBV15 and TRBJ2-5, with 7 bases that match TRBD2. J was trimmed by 2 bases and V by 3 bases; bases with no gene match: 3. Germline V lookup: CDR1 LNHNV, CDR2 YYDKDF (reference sequence). The CDR3 consists of 14 residues. The CDR3 DNA follows: TGTGCCACCAGCAGCGGGACTACTCAAGAGACCCAGTACTTC. Translated: CATSSGTTQETQYF.

This sequence joins TRBV27 and TRBJ2-5; TRBD2 matches at 8 bases. J lost 5 bases, V lost 6 bases, and 11 bases had no gene match. The germline gives CDR1 MNHEY, CDR2 SMNVEV (reference sequence). The CDR3 consists of 15 residues. The CDR3 loop is CASSPRRGGTETQYF. DNA of the CDR3: TGTGCCAGCAGCCCACGCCGGGGGGGGACCGAGACCCAGTACTTC.

The rearrangement joins TRBV20-1 to TRBJ2-3; D may match TRBD1 or TRBD2 (6 bases each). Trimming took off 0 bases at V and 2 bases at J, with 12 bases between the two ends. From germline, CDR1 is DFQATT and CDR2 SNEGSKA (reference sequence). CDR3 size: 15 residues. The CDR3 region is CSARDPRGPTDTQYF. The CDR3 DNA is TGCAGTGCTAGAGATCCTCGGGGGCCCACAGATACGCAGTATTTT.

V usage is TRBV27 and J usage is TRBJ2-1, with D perhaps being TRBD1 or TRBD2 (5 bases each). Trimming left V 2 bases short and J 0 bases short, with 11 bases between. The germline CDR1 and CDR2 sequences are MNHEY and SMNVEV (reference sequence). The CDR3 spans 16 residues. The CDR3 is CASSLGDPRSYNEQFF. The CDR3 DNA reads TGTGCCAGCAGTTTAGGGGACCCTCGCTCCTACAATGAGCAGTTCTTC.

This clonotype was detected only a few times. The J gene is TRBJ1-1, the V gene TRBV3-1, with TRBD1 matching 7 bases. The germline V gene encodes CDR1 LGHDT and CDR2 YNNKEL (reference sequence). V gave up 0 bases and J gave up 5 bases; unmatched junction bases: 12. The CDR3 totals 17 residues. DNA of the CDR3: TGTGCCAGCAGCCAAGATTGGAAGAGGGACAGACATACTGAAGCTTTCTTT. Its protein is CASSQDWKRDRHTEAFF.

This chain links TRBV29-1 with TRBJ1-1, with D possibly being TRBD1 (6 bases). CDR1 is SQVTM, CDR2 ANQGSEA, per germline. The CDR3 consists of 13 residues. V lost 5 bases to trimming and J lost 4 bases, with 14 bases between them. The CDR3: CSVSEGVGTEAFF. CDR3 nucleotide sequence: TGCAGCGTTTCTGAGGGGGTGGGCACTGAAGCTTTCTTT.

This clonotype was seen only a few times. CDR3 protein: CASTQGGQGTQPQHF. The CDR3, as DNA: TGTGCCAGCACCCAAGGGGGGCAGGGGACTCAGCCCCAGCATTTT. The chain has TRBV6-5 and TRBJ1-5; D is possibly TRBD1 (6 bases). Germline V lookup: CDR1 MNHEY, CDR2 SVGAGI. V lost 7 bases and J 6 bases, leaving 19 bases between the germline ends. The CDR3 has 15 residues.

CDR3 bases: TGCGCCAGCAGCGGCGGGACGACCAGTAACACTGAAGCTTTCTTT. The encoded protein is CASSGGTTSNTEAFF. This chain links TRBV5-1 with TRBJ1-1; D is perhaps TRBD1 (5 bases). The CDR3 contains 15 residues. From germline, CDR1 is SGHRS and CDR2 YFSETQ. The V end lost 4 bases, the J end lost 2 bases, and 15 bases lay between the germline ends.

CDR3 sequence reads: CSVDRGQLHNEQFF. The CDR3 DNA follows: TGCAGTGTTGACAGGGGACAGCTTCACAATGAGCAGTTCTTC. The chain employs TRBV20-1 and TRBJ2-1; 8 positions match TRBD1. J gave up 5 bases and V 7 bases, and 10 bases lay outside the gene matches. In germline, CDR1 is DFQATT, CDR2 SNEGSKA (reference sequence). The CDR3 has 14 residues.

There are a few counts of this clonotype. The chain links TRBV24-1 to TRBJ2-5; TRBD1 agrees at 10 bases. With 6 bases clipped from V and 4 bases from J, the junction kept 7 bases outside the gene matches. Germline values: CDR1 KGHDR, CDR2 SFDVKD. The CDR3 totals 15 residues. In DNA, the CDR3 is TGTGCCACCAGTCCCGGGACAGGGGTCCTAGAGACCCAGTACTTC. Its translation is CATSPGTGVLETQYF.

This clonotype has a count of ten or more. This chain joins TRBV28 and TRBJ2-3; D uncertain. Germline CDR1 and CDR2: MDHEN and SYDVKM. This CDR3 spans 14 amino acids. V was shortened by 3 bases and J by 0 bases, with 7 bases between the two germline ends. CDR3 DNA sequence: TGTGCCAGCAGTTTCGAGGCTAGCACAGATACGCAGTATTTT. Encoded protein: CASSFEASTDTQYF.

The genes are TRBV7-3 and TRBJ2-3; D may be TRBD2 (5 bases). Germline-derived CDR1 and CDR2 are SGHTA and FQGTGA. The length of the CDR3 is 15 residues. The ends were cut back, 4 bases at V and 4 bases at J, with 15 bases in the middle. In DNA, the CDR3 is TGTGCCAGCAGCTCCAACGGGGTCCTTGCAGATACGCAGTATTTT. This translates into CASSSNGVLADTQYF.

The genes are TRBV10-3 and TRBJ2-7; perhaps TRBD1 as D (5 bases). This CDR3 region has 13 residues. Germline V gene data show CDR1 as ENHRY and CDR2 as SYGVKD. The ends were cut back, 3 bases at V and 6 bases at J, with 12 bases in the middle. The CDR3, as DNA: TGTGCCATCAGTGAAGGTGGGGCATCCGAGCAGTACTTC. It yields the protein CAISEGGASEQYF.

There are a few counts of this clonotype. The chain employs TRBV6-5 and TRBJ2-2, with TRBD2 identical over 15 bases. CDR1 is MNHEY, CDR2 SVGAGI, per germline. The CDR3 totals 18 residues. The trim removed 2 bases at V and 1 base at J, leaving 2 bases unmatched. The CDR3 here is CASSYGTSGGRNTGELFF. The CDR3 bases are TGTGCCAGCAGTTACGGGACTAGCGGGGGGCGGAACACCGGGGAGCTGTTTTTT.

This sequence joins TRBV4-3 and TRBJ1-4; D is unclear. The CDR3 contains 16 residues. The V end lost 0 bases, the J end lost 0 bases, and 8 bases lay between the germline ends. Per germline, CDR1 LGHNA and CDR2 YSLEER. The CDR3 loop is CASSQEYTATNEKLFF. Written as DNA, the CDR3 is TGCGCCAGCAGCCAAGAGTACACCGCAACTAATGAAAAACTGTTTTTT.